This T cell receptor beta chain was recorded in a study of spatial heterogeneity in lung cancer. TCRdb re-analysed the 5' RACE reads in MiXCR, keeping a single row per CDR3 protein. The sample shows more than 900 distinct CDR3 sequences, 12% of them seen only once. The CDR3 is made up of 15 amino acids. Losses at the gene ends were 1 base for V and 13 bases for J; bases not matched to a gene: 11. Per germline, CDR1 SGHAT and CDR2 FQNNGV. Time point in this sample: sample taken at primary tumor resection. As regards this clonotype: A library prepared for alpha chains yielded this beta chain as an off-target read; its size is of little meaning.

This chain joins TRBV11-2 and TRBJ1-4, with TRBD1 identical over 8 bases. Sequencing was performed on normal lung tissue next to the tumor, taken at surgery. The sequence was collected from a female donor with early-stage non-small cell lung cancer. CDR3 nucleotides: TGTGCCAGCAGCTTAGTGTACGGGACAGGATTCGGACTGTTTTTT. Protein sequence: CASSLVYGTGFGLFF.